This T cell receptor beta chain emerged from a study of blood T cell repertoires in COVID-19. Whole-study context: Specimens from acute and convalescent COVID-19 originated in the United States, Italy and Spain. PBMCs, B-cell-depleted T cells, or T cells provided the cDNA or gDNA that made up the material.

In the source study's methods: By means of reference gene primer amplification, nucleated cell counts were estimated. Assay used: immunoSEQ multiplex PCR; TCRdb lists only in-frame clones, some missing. D and trimming come from the DNA, and the V and J calls and clone size come from that table. The data contain fewer than 200,000 clones, over 60% of them singletons. With 3 bases removed from V and 6 bases from J, the gap between germline ends came to 14 bases. Germline CDR1 is SNHLY and CDR2 is FYNNEI. The CDR3 is 14 residues long. The chain is built from TRBV2 and TRBJ1-2; D is uncertain. What was sequenced was peripheral blood. The origin of this receptor is a woman in her 70s with acute or convalescent COVID-19. CDR3 DNA sequence: TGTGCCAGCAGTGATATCGGACTTTCAGATGGCTACACCTTC. As protein: CASSDIGLSDGYTF.